The subject of this entry is one TCR beta chain. What it recognizes is unknown. The data stem from a study of tissue T cells after allogeneic stem cell transplantation. Study overall: Patients with graft-versus-host disease had grafts: four unmodified, three CD34-selected and T-cell-depleted. Whole-study findings and limits: Anatomically similar tissues had similar TCR repertoires within each patient. Few T cell clones were shared across patients, but motif clusters showed tissue-specific shared signatures.

Here immunoSEQ multiplex PCR was the method, and the copy in TCRdb shows in-frame clones only, minus some. Here the sample spans about 860 clones, 39% being singletons. The CDR3 has 16 residues. Germline CDR1 reads SGHTS; CDR2 reads YDEGEE. The V segment lost 4 bases and the J segment 4 bases; nucleotides outside the gene matches: 7. This sequence originates from a female patient aged 40 to 70 with steroid-refractory graft-versus-host disease after an allogeneic stem cell transplant. Some of these T cells may belong to the graft donor. Sample: transverse colon tissue, taken at autopsy. This sequence joins TRBV5-8 and TRBJ1-4, with 10 bases that match TRBD1. The CDR3: CASSRDRGRVNEKLFF. Here the CDR3 DNA reads TGTGCCAGCAGCCGTGACAGGGGGCGAGTTAATGAAAAACTGTTTTTT. The complete variable domain, with remaining parts taken from reference TRBV5-8 and TRBJ1-4, reads EAGVTQSPTHLIKTRGQQATLRCSPISGHTSVYWYQQALGLGLQFLLWYDEGEERNRGNFPPRFSGRQFPNYSSELNVNALELEDSALYLCASSRDRGRVNEKLFFGSGTQLSVL.